This TCR beta chain was profiled in a study of blood T cells in healthy people across ages. Overall study results and limits: Diversity was higher, and naive CD4+ cells more numerous, in long-lived donors than in aged donors.

Healthy Caucasian individuals from Russia aged roughly 6 to 90 served as donors. Samples had at least 6.5 million PBMCs isolated from them. The CDR3 has 16 residues. Trimming took 4 bases from V and 2 from J, leaving 18 bases between them. CDR1 is LGHNA and CDR2 is YNFKEQ in the germline V gene. This clonotype was found a few times. Its antigen is unidentified. Primers used in a second PCR of roughly 7 to 12 cycles were a sample-barcoded 5' primer and a J-beta primer mix. Each single sample gave us at least 2.5 million CDR3-containing paired-end reads. One entry per CDR3 protein results from TCRdb running MiXCR on the 5' RACE reads. This table has around 800,000 distinct CDR3 sequences, 62% appearing once.

This clonotype was obtained from a man aged 25-45 years in good health. Sequences were obtained from blood. This chain connects TRBV4-2 to TRBJ2-7; TRBD1 might be the D (6 bases). In DNA form, the CDR3 reads TGTGCCAGCAGCCCTTTTTACAGGGAATACCCCTACGAGCAGTACTTC. As protein: CASSPFYREYPYEQYF.